One sample yielded the 3 T cell receptor beta chains listed below, sequenced in a study of early T cells in non-severe SARS-CoV-2 infection. MiXCR was run by TCRdb on the 5' RACE reads, yielding one entry per CDR3 protein. The sample lists 50,000 to 75,000 distinct CDR3 sequences, 5.9% seen once, with around 3.5% in the top ten. The sample was whole blood, taken at baseline. The receptors here all came from an adult who was a healthcare worker with PCR-confirmed SARS-CoV-2 infection or an uninfected control (not recorded which).

There are a few counts of this clonotype. This chain uses TRBV28 with TRBJ1-1; no clear D. Looked up from germline, CDR1 is MDHEN and CDR2 is SYDVKM. The V and J ends lost 10 bases and 1 base respectively, with 10 bases between them. The CDR3 has 12 amino acids. The chain's CDR3 is CAITTPNTEAFF. CDR3 in DNA: TGTGCCATCACGACACCGAACACTGAAGCTTTCTTT.

This clonotype was recorded a few times. The chain employs TRBV3-1 and TRBJ2-4; 8 nucleotides line up with TRBD1. Germline V gene lookup returns CDR1 LGHDT and CDR2 YNNKEL (reference sequence). This CDR3 has 17 amino acids. Trimming at V came to 5 bases and at J to 3 bases, leaving 12 bases not matched to a gene. Here the CDR3 reads CASSASTGGIGKNIQYF. For the CDR3, the DNA is TGTGCCAGCAGCGCTAGCACAGGGGGAATTGGCAAAAACATTCAGTACTTC.

The chain combines TRBV29-1 with TRBJ2-6; D unclear. The CDR3 contains 12 residues. V lost 4 bases to trimming and J lost 4 bases, with 5 bases between them. Germline V gives CDR1 SQVTM, CDR2 ANQGSEA. In DNA, the CDR3 is TGCAGCGTTGGGTCCGGGGCCAACGTCCTGACTTTC. Translation gives CSVGSGANVLTF.